Listed below are T cell receptor beta chains from one sample, sequenced in a study of T-cell memory formation after mild COVID-19. TCRdb re-called the 5' RACE reads with MiXCR, one entry per CDR3 protein. The sample carries some 320,000 distinct CDR3 sequences, roughly an eighth recorded once. The specimen was PBMCs or a T cell subset sorted from them (not recorded which). The receptors come from a man between 18 and 35 years old who had mild COVID-19 (a few samples of this study predate the infection). Cell type and time point are not known. CDR3s include the opening cysteine and the closing phenylalanine or tryptophan. A D gene is named only where the DNA matches it firmly.

V gene,D gene,CDR3 protein
TRBV7-3,NA,CASSAMTEETQYF
TRBV7-2,TRBD2,CASSPRQAGGPAEQFF
TRBV9,NA,CASSVGVGGYTF
TRBV7-3,TRBD2,CASSLREAGGFDEQYF
TRBV7-2,NA,CASSLRGVITNYGYTF
TRBV12-3/TRBV12-4,NA,CASKARNTEAFF
TRBV6-5,TRBD2,CASRPPGLVKETQYF
TRBV29-1,NA,CSVAEGGHTF
TRBV6-6,TRBD1,CASRRDRANYGYTF
TRBV4-1,NA,CASSQSSGGQVQTF
TRBV5-1,TRBD1,CASSLTGGTNYGYTF
TRBV30,NA,CAWSAGGRDTQYF
TRBV24-1,NA,CATSDFSRGDTGELFF
TRBV20-1,TRBD2,CSVPLAGGSDTQYF
TRBV5-1,TRBD1,CASRRQGGTDTQYF
TRBV29-1,TRBD2,CSVVTSGGTNTGELFF
TRBV24-1,NA,CATSDPNRVEQFF
TRBV7-2,NA,CASSFSGEGGRNTEAFF
TRBV6-4,NA,CASSDRPGQGTEAFF
TRBV12-3/TRBV12-4,NA,CASSRPAGELFF
TRBV4-3,NA,CASSQDRNTEAFF
TRBV10-2,TRBD2,CASSEGGGAHNERFF
TRBV9,NA,CASSGADAQETQYF
TRBV20-1,TRBD2,CSARHTSVQETQYF
TRBV7-2,TRBD1,CASSYRGTGYNQPQHF
TRBV7-2,NA,CASSYTVGETQYF
TRBV6-4,TRBD2,CASSPKGLAGGPSAQYF
TRBV7-9,NA,CASSLVGAYNEQFF
TRBV20-1,NA,CSALEPRFGTDTQYF
TRBV6-5,NA,CASSYSGVRSPLHF
TRBV10-3,TRBD2,CAISDTSGGTGELFF
TRBV20-1,TRBD2,CSAPNPSGGDYNEQFF
TRBV30,NA,CAWSVGGLGNTIYF
TRBV9,NA,CASSVSKNTEAFF
TRBV27,NA,CASSFRPTYEQYF
TRBV6-5,NA,CASSYSYDSLGNTIYF
TRBV6-2/TRBV6-3,NA,CATIRETFHEQFF
TRBV12-3/TRBV12-4,NA,CASRQYQETQYF
TRBV12-3/TRBV12-4,NA,CASLGMLGQETQYF
TRBV5-4,NA,CASSLVGILNTEAFF
TRBV27,TRBD2,CASSLFGGEQFF
TRBV7-3,NA,CASSWVQGRMLSGANVLTF
TRBV5-6,NA,CASTLPYNEQFF
TRBV29-1,TRBD1,CSVEETGGQPQHF
TRBV7-2,NA,CASSSYPQISGTEAFF
TRBV4-1,NA,CASSQSSYTYNEQFF
TRBV9,NA,CASSEGPTQYF
TRBV7-6,NA,CASSLASTGGYNEQFF
TRBV19,NA,CASSIRLNNEQFF
TRBV27,TRBD1,CASSSTGADEQFF
TRBV20-1,NA,CSARGPHASYEQYF
TRBV20-1,NA,CSARPRDYGYTF
TRBV2,NA,CASSETDLAYNEQFF